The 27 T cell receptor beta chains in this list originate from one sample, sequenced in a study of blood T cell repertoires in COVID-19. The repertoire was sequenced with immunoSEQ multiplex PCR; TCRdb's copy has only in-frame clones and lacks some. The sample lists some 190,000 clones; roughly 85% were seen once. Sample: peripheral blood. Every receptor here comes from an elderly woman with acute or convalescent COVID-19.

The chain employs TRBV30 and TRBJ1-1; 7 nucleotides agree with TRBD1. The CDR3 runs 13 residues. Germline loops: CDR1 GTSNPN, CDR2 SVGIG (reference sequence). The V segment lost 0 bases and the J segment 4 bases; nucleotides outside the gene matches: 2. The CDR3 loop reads CAWSVRQGTEAFF. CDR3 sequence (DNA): TGTGCCTGGAGTGTAAGACAGGGCACTGAAGCTTTCTTT.

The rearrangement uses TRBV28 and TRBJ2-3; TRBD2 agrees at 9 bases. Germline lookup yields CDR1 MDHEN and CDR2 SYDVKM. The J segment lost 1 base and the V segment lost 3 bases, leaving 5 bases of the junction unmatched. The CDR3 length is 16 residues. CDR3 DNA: TGTGCCAGCAGTTTCCCACTAGCGGGTGGCACAGATACGCAGTATTTT. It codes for CASSFPLAGGTDTQYF.

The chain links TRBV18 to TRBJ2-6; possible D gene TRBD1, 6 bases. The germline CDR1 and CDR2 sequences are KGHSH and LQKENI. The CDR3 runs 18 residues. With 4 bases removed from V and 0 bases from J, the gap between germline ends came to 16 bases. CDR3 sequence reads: CASSLQRQVLSGANVLTF. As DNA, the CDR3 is TGTGCCAGCTCACTTCAGAGACAGGTACTCTCTGGGGCCAACGTCCTGACTTTC.

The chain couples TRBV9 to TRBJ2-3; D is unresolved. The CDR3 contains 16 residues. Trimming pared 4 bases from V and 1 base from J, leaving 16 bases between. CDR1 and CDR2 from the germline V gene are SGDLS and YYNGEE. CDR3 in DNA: TGTGCCAGCAGCCCTCACCGCCGCGGCCGCACAGATACGCAGTATTTT. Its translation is CASSPHRRGRTDTQYF.

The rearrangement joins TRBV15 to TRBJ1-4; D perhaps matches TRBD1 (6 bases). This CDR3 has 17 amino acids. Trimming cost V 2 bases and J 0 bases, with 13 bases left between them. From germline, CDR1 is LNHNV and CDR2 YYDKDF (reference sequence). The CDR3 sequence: CATSRPIWTATNEKLFF. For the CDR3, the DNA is TGTGCCACCAGCAGACCCATCTGGACAGCAACTAATGAAAAACTGTTTTTT.

CDR3 coding DNA: TGTGCCAGCAGTATGGGGACAGGCTCAGAGACCCAGTACTTC. Amino acids: CASSMGTGSETQYF. V gene TRBV27 combines with J gene TRBJ2-5; 8 bases align to TRBD1. Germline-derived CDR1 and CDR2 are MNHEY and SMNVEV (reference sequence). This CDR3 region has 14 residues. J was trimmed by 4 bases and V by 5 bases; bases with no gene match: 6.

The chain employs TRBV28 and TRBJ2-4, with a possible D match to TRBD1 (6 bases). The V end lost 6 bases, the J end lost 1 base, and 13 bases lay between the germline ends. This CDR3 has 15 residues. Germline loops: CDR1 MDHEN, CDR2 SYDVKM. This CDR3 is CASRTGEVAKNIQYF. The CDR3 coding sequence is TGTGCCAGCAGGACAGGTGAGGTGGCCAAAAACATTCAGTACTTC.

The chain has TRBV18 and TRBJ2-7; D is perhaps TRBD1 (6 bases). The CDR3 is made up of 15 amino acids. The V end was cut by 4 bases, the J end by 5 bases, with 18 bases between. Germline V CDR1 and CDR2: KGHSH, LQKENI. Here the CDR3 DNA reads TGTGCCAGCTCACTTTTTGGGACACAGGACGACGAGCAGTACTTC. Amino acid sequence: CASSLFGTQDDEQYF.

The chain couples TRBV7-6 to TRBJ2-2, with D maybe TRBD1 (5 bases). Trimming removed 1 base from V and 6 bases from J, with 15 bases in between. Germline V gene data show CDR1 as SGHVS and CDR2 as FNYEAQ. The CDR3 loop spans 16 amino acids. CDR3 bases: TGTGCCAGCAGCTTAGTCGCCAGGGTAGTATCCGGGGAGCTGTTTTTT. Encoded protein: CASSLVARVVSGELFF. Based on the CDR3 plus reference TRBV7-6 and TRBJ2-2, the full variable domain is GAGVSQSPRYKVTKRGQDVALRCDPISGHVSLYWYRQALGQGPEFLTYFNYEAQQDKSGLPNDRFSAERPEGSISTLTIQRTEQRDSAMYRCASSLVARVVSGELFFGEGSRLTVL.

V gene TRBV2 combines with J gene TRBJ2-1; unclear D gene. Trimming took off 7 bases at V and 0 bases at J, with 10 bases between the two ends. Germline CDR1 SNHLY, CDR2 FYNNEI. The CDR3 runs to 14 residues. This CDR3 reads CASTVESSYNEQFF. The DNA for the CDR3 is TGTGCCAGCACGGTCGAAAGCTCCTACAATGAGCAGTTCTTC.

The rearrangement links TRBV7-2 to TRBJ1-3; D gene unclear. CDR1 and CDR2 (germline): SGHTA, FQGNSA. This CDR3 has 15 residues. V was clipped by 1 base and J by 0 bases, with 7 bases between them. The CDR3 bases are TGTGCCAGCAGCTTAGTGCGCCTCTCTGGAAACACCATATATTTT. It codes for CASSLVRLSGNTIYF.

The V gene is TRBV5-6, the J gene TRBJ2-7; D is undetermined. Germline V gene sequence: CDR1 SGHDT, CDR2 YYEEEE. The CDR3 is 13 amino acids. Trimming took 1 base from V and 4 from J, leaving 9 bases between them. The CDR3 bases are TGTGCCAGCAGCTTGTCACAGCCTTACGAGCAGTACTTC. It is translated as CASSLSQPYEQYF.

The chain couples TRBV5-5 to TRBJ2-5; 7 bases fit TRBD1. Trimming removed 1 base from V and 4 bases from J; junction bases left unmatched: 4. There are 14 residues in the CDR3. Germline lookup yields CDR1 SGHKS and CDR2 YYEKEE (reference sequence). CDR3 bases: TGTGCCAGCAGCTTGCTAGGGGGCGGAGAGACCCAGTACTTC. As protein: CASSLLGGGETQYF.

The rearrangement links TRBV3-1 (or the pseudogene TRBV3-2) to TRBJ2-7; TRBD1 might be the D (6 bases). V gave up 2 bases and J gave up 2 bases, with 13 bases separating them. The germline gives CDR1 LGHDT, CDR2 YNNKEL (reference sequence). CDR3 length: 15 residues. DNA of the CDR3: TGTGCCAGCAGCCAATCGCGGACAGTCCCCTACGAGCAGTACTTC. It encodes CASSQSRTVPYEQYF.

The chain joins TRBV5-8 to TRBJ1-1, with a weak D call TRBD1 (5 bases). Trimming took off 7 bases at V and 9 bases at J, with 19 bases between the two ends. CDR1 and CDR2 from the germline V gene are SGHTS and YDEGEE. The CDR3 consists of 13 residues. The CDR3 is CASPPLRADQAFF. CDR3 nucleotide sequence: TGTGCCAGCCCTCCCCTCAGGGCCGATCAAGCTTTCTTT.

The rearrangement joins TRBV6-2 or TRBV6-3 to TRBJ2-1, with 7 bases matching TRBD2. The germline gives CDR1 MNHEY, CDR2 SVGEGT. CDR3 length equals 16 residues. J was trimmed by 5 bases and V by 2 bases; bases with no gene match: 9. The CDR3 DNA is TGTGCCAGCAGTTACCATATTGGACTAGGGGACAATGAGCAGTTCTTC. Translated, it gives CASSYHIGLGDNEQFF.

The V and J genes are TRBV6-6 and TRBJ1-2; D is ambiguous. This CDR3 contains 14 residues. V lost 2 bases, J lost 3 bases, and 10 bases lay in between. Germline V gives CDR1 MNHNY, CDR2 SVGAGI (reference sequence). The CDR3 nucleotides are TGTGCCAGCAGTTACGGAGGCACCGACTATGGCTACACCTTC. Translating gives CASSYGGTDYGYTF.

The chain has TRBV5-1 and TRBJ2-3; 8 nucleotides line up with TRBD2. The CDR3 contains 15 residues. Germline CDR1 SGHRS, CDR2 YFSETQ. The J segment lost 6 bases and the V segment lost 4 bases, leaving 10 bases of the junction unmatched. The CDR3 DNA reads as TGCGCCAGCAGCGCCCAAGGGACTAGAGGCGATACGCAGTATTTT. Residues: CASSAQGTRGDTQYF.

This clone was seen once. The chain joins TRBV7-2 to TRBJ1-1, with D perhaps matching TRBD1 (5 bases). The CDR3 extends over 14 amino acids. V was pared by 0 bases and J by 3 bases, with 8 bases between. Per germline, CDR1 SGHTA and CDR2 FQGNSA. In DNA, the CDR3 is TGTGCCAGCAGCTTAGCTTCCAGGGACACTGAAGCTTTCTTT. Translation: CASSLASRDTEAFF. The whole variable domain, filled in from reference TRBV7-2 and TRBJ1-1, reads GAGVSQSPSNKVTEKGKDVELRCDPISGHTALYWYRQSLGQGLEFLIYFQGNSAPDKSGLPSDRFSAERTGGSVSTLTIQRTQQEDSAVYLCASSLASRDTEAFFGQGTRLTVV.

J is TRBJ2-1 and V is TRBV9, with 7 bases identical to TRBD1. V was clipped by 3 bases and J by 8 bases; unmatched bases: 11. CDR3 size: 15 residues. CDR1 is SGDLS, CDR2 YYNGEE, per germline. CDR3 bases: TGTGCCAGCAGCGAGACAGGGAACCCCCACGATGAGCAGTTCTTC. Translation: CASSETGNPHDEQFF.

The CDR3 here is CASSVQGYYGYTF. The DNA for the CDR3 is TGTGCCAGCAGCGTACAGGGTTACTATGGCTACACCTTC. The rearrangement uses TRBV9 and TRBJ1-2; perhaps TRBD1 as D (5 bases). The CDR3 length is 13 residues. Trimming left V 1 base short and J 3 bases short, with 7 bases between. Germline CDR1 SGDLS, CDR2 YYNGEE.

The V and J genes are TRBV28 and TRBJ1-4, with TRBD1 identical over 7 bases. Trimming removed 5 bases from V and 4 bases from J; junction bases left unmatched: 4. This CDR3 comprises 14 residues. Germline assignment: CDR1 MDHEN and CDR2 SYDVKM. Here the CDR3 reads CASSRGQFNEKLFF. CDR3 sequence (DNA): TGTGCCAGCAGTAGGGGACAGTTTAATGAAAAACTGTTTTTT.

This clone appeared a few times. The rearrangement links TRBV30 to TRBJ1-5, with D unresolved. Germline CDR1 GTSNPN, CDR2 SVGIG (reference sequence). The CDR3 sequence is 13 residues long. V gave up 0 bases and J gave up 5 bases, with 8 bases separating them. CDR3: CAWSVRSDQPQHF. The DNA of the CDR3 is TGTGCCTGGAGTGTACGGAGTGATCAGCCCCAGCATTTT.

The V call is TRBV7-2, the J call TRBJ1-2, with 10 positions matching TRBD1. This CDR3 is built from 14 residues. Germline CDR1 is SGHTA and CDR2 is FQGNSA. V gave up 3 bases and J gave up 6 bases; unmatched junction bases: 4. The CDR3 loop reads CASSFPTGGHGYTF. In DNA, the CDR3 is TGTGCCAGCAGCTTCCCGACAGGGGGCCATGGCTACACCTTC.

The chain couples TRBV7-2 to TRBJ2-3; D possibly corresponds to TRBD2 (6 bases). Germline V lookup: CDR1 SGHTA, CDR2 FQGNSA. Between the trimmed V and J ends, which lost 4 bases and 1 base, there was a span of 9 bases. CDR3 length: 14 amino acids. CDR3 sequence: CASSSGLRTDTQYF. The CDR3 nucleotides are TGTGCCAGCAGCTCGGGACTCCGCACAGATACGCAGTATTTT.

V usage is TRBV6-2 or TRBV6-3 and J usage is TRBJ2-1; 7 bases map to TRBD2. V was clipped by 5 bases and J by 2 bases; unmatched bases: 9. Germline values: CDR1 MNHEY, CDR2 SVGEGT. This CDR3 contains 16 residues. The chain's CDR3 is CASSPTSKRTYNEQFF. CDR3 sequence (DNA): TGTGCCAGCAGTCCGACTAGCAAAAGGACCTACAATGAGCAGTTCTTC.

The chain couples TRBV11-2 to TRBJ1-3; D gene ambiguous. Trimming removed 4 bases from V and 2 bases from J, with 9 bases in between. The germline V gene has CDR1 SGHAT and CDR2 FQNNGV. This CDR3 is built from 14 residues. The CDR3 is CASSSPSAGNTIYF. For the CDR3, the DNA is TGTGCCAGCAGCTCGCCCTCGGCTGGAAACACCATATATTTT.